The 13 T cell receptor beta chains presented below share a single source sample, sequenced in a study of identical twins. MiXCR, applied by TCRdb to the 5' RACE reads, yields one record per CDR3 protein. Of approximately 1.8 million distinct CDR3 sequences in the sample, under 35% were seen once. Specimen: cord blood. The receptors shown here come from a newborn girl in good health.

This clonotype has only a few counts. The chain carries TRBV5-1 and TRBJ2-1; 7 nucleotides agree with TRBD2. This CDR3 has 15 residues. The V gene's germline CDR1 is SGHRS and CDR2 YFSETQ. V was pared by 3 bases and J by 0 bases, with 3 bases of the junction left unmatched. The CDR3 coding sequence is TGCGCCAGCAGCTGGCGGGACTACTCCTACAATGAGCAGTTCTTC. Its protein is CASSWRDYSYNEQFF.

The V call is TRBV7-2, the J call TRBJ2-3; D is possibly TRBD2 (5 bases). The CDR3 covers 15 residues. The ends were cut back, 2 bases at V and 6 bases at J, with 15 bases in the middle. The germline V gene has CDR1 SGHTA and CDR2 FQGNSA. CDR3 nucleotides: TGTGCCAGCAGCTTAAGACGGGAACCCGTGGATACGCAGTATTTT. Protein: CASSLRREPVDTQYF.

The rearrangement links TRBV27 to TRBJ2-1; TRBD2 matches at 11 bases. CDR3 length equals 15 residues. Germline CDR1 reads MNHEY; CDR2 reads SMNVEV (reference sequence). V gave up 8 bases and J gave up 7 bases; unmatched junction bases: 10. The CDR3 sequence is CASRDSGRATNEQFF. The CDR3 nucleotides read TGTGCCAGCCGAGATAGCGGGAGGGCCACTAATGAGCAGTTCTTC.

This clonotype was counted only a few times. The chain combines TRBV5-1 with TRBJ2-3; tentative D call: TRBD2 (6 bases). Germline lookup yields CDR1 SGHRS and CDR2 YFSETQ. The CDR3 is 14 amino acids. Trimming shortened V by 4 bases and J by 3 bases, and 12 bases separated the two germline ends. In nucleotides, the CDR3 is TGCGCCAGCAGCAGGCTAGCGATTACAGATACGCAGTATTTT. Encoded protein: CASSRLAITDTQYF.

The sample holds a few counts of this clonotype. The chain uses TRBV5-6 and TRBJ2-7, with TRBD2 matching 11 bases. The CDR3 runs 16 residues. Germline CDR1 and CDR2: SGHDT and YYEEEE. V lost 2 bases, J lost 2 bases, and 6 bases stayed unmatched. The CDR3 DNA follows: TGTGCCAGCAGCTTACCGACTAGCGGGACGCCCTACGAGCAGTACTTC. Protein product: CASSLPTSGTPYEQYF.

This clonotype showed up just a few times. This chain connects TRBV20-1 to TRBJ2-7; weak D call: TRBD2 (6 bases). Germline values: CDR1 DFQATT, CDR2 SNEGSKA (reference sequence). V was trimmed by 6 bases and J by 0 bases, leaving 18 bases between them. CDR3 length: 15 amino acids. The CDR3 DNA follows: TGCAGTGCCCGAGGTTGGGGGGTTAGCTCCTACGAGCAGTACTTC. This translates into CSARGWGVSSYEQYF.

This chain uses TRBV24-1 with TRBJ1-2; maybe TRBD1 (5 bases). The CDR3 is made up of 13 amino acids. CDR1 and CDR2 from the germline V gene are KGHDR and SFDVKD. The V end lost 1 base, the J end lost 8 bases, and 10 bases lay between the germline ends. CDR3 nucleotide sequence: TGTGCCACCAGTGATTTCGCGGGGCTGGGCTACACCTTC. It encodes CATSDFAGLGYTF.

The chain is built from TRBV4-2 and TRBJ1-2; perhaps TRBD1 as D (6 bases). The V and J ends lost 1 base and 8 bases respectively, with 14 bases between them. Germline V lookup: CDR1 LGHNA, CDR2 YNFKEQ. This CDR3 is 14 amino acids long. In DNA, the CDR3 is TGTGCCAGCAGCCAAGGACAGGTGGAGCGGGGCTACACCTTC. As protein: CASSQGQVERGYTF.

This clonotype was observed a handful of times. CDR3 bases: TGCGCCAGCAGTGCTGGCGGGGGGGCCTACAATGAGCAGTTCTTC. Protein: CASSAGGGAYNEQFF. The V and J genes are TRBV10-1 and TRBJ2-1; TRBD2 matches 9 bases. The CDR3 consists of 15 residues. V shed 4 bases, J shed 2 bases, and the junction held 3 bases outside the gene matches. Germline V lookup: CDR1 WNHNN, CDR2 SYGVQD (reference sequence).

This sequence joins TRBV7-8 and TRBJ1-1; unclear D gene. Trimming shortened V by 10 bases and J by 0 bases, and 15 bases separated the two germline ends. Germline CDR1 is SGHVS and CDR2 is FQNEAQ. The CDR3 is made up of 14 amino acids. CDR3 nucleotides: TGTGCCACAAGCTTAGTCTCGCTGAACACTGAAGCTTTCTTT. Protein product: CATSLVSLNTEAFF.

This clonotype was counted many times. The chain has TRBV18 and TRBJ2-4, with unresolved D. Germline V gives CDR1 KGHSH, CDR2 LQKENI. The ends were cut back, 2 bases at V and 1 base at J, with 3 bases in the middle. This CDR3 region has 13 residues. Here the CDR3 DNA reads TGTGCCAGCTCACCAGGGGCCAAAAACATTCAGTACTTC. This encodes CASSPGAKNIQYF.

CDR3 region: CAISGTGVARGYTF. Here the CDR3 DNA reads TGTGCCATCAGTGGTACAGGGGTCGCTCGTGGCTACACCTTC. The chain joins TRBV10-3 to TRBJ1-2; 7 positions match TRBD1. This CDR3 contains 14 residues. The trim removed 4 bases at V and 7 bases at J, leaving 9 bases unmatched. CDR1 is ENHRY and CDR2 is SYGVKD in the germline V gene.

This chain links TRBV20-1 with TRBJ1-6; D ambiguous. Trimming left V 0 bases short and J 5 bases short, with 17 bases between. There are 17 residues in the CDR3. Germline assignment: CDR1 DFQATT and CDR2 SNEGSKA (reference sequence). Here the CDR3 reads CSARDLLRERHNSPLHF. The CDR3 DNA is TGCAGTGCTAGAGATCTGTTGAGGGAACGCCATAATTCACCCCTCCACTTT.